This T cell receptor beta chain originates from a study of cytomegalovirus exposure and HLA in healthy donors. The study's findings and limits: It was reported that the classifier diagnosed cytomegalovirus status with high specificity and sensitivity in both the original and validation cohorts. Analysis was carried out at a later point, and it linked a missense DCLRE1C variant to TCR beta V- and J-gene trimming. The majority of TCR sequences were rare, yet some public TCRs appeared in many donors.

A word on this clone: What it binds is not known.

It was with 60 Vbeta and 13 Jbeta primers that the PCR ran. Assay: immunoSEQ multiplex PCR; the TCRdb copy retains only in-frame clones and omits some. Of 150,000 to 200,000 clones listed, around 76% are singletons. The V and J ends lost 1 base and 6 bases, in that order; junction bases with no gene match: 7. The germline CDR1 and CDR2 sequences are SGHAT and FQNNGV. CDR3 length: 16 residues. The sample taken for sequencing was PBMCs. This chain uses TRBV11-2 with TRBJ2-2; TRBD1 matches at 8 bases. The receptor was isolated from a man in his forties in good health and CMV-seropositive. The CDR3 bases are TGTGCCAGCAGCTTAGCCGGGACAGGAATGGCCGGGGAGCTGTTTTTT. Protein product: CASSLAGTGMAGELFF.